This entry lists 19 T cell receptor beta chains sequenced from one sample in a study of control samples from healthy donors and cancer patients. TCRdb keeps only in-frame clones here, not all; method: immunoSEQ multiplex PCR. This sample has some 120,000 clones; around 87% occur once, and the top ten carry about 2.7%. The sample comprised blood. These receptors were collected from a man aged 55-75 years in good health.

The genes are TRBV2 and TRBJ1-2, with D unresolved. Trimming shortened V by 4 bases and J by 8 bases, and 14 bases separated the two germline ends. The CDR3 length is 13 residues. Germline V lookup: CDR1 SNHLY, CDR2 FYNNEI. The CDR3 nucleotides are TGTGCCAGCAGTGTAACAGAAGTGGCGGGCTACACCTTC. It codes for CASSVTEVAGYTF.

The V call is TRBV11-2, the J call TRBJ2-5; 7 positions match TRBD2. Germline V gives CDR1 SGHAT, CDR2 FQNNGV. The CDR3 consists of 15 residues. Trimming took 5 bases from V and 0 from J; bases not matched to a gene: 6. The CDR3 here is CASSPWAGDQETQYF. In nucleotides, the CDR3 is TGTGCCAGCAGCCCGTGGGCGGGGGACCAAGAGACCCAGTACTTC.

This clone was detected once. J is TRBJ1-3 and V is TRBV3-1 (or the pseudogene TRBV3-2), with 8 bases that match TRBD1. CDR3 size: 15 residues. From germline, CDR1 is LGHDT and CDR2 YNNKEL (reference sequence). Unmatched junction bases numbered 5, after V lost 4 bases and J lost 3 bases. The CDR3 coding sequence is TGTGCCAGCAGCCGACAGGGGAAGTTTGGAAACACCATATATTTT. Its protein product is CASSRQGKFGNTIYF.

The rearrangement links TRBV19 to TRBJ1-2; TRBD1 agrees at 11 bases. Germline assignment: CDR1 LNHDA and CDR2 SQIVND (reference sequence). V gave up 5 bases and J gave up 2 bases; unmatched junction bases: 7. CDR3 size: 16 residues. CDR3 coding DNA: TGTGCCAGTAGTGACGGACAGGGGGCGGCGAACTATGGCTACACCTTC. It specifies CASSDGQGAANYGYTF.

This clone was observed once. The CDR3 protein is CASKGQGFSWETQYF. For the CDR3, the DNA is TGCGCCAGCAAAGGACAGGGGTTCTCTTGGGAGACCCAGTACTTC. V usage is TRBV5-1 and J usage is TRBJ2-5, with TRBD1 matching 9 bases. The V gene's germline CDR1 is SGHRS and CDR2 YFSETQ. CDR3 size: 15 residues. The trim removed 6 bases at V and 5 bases at J, leaving 11 bases unmatched.

The gene calls are TRBV5-1 and TRBJ2-7; TRBD1 might be the D (6 bases). CDR1 and CDR2 (germline): SGHRS, YFSETQ. There are 14 residues in the CDR3. V lost 2 bases, J lost 9 bases, and 18 bases lay in between. Written as DNA, the CDR3 is TGCGCCAGCAGCTTAGGGACACTACTTCAAGGGCAGTACTTC. Its translation is CASSLGTLLQGQYF.

The chain employs TRBV7-9 and TRBJ1-1, with a tentative D call TRBD1 (5 bases). In germline, CDR1 is SEHNR, CDR2 FQNEAQ (reference sequence). CDR3 size: 15 residues. Trimming left V 5 bases short and J 1 base short, with 14 bases between. The CDR3 DNA reads TGTGCCAGCAGCCTGGGGGGGAGAGGGAACACTGAAGCTTTCTTT. This encodes CASSLGGRGNTEAFF.

The chain joins TRBV9 to TRBJ1-2; 7 nucleotides agree with TRBD1. J gave up 8 bases and V 3 bases, and 16 bases lay outside the gene matches. Germline CDR1 is SGDLS and CDR2 is YYNGEE. The CDR3 is made up of 16 amino acids. For the CDR3, the DNA is TGTGCCAGCAGCGCACGGGACAGCCCGTTTGTTGGGGGCTACACCTTC. As protein: CASSARDSPFVGGYTF.

V is TRBV30 and J is TRBJ2-7; D possibly corresponds to TRBD1 (5 bases). V was trimmed by 4 bases and J by 0 bases, leaving 7 bases between them. The germline V gene encodes CDR1 GTSNPN and CDR2 SVGIG (reference sequence). The CDR3 is 12 amino acids. CDR3 bases: TGTGCCTGGAAAGGGGACTCCTACGAGCAGTACTTC. Translated, it gives CAWKGDSYEQYF.

The J gene is TRBJ1-4, the V gene TRBV3-1 (or the pseudogene TRBV3-2), with D uncertain. The CDR3 has 11 amino acids. Germline values: CDR1 LGHDT, CDR2 YNNKEL (reference sequence). With 4 bases removed from V and 7 bases from J, the gap between germline ends came to 4 bases. Here the CDR3 reads CASSLGEKLFF. The CDR3 region has the DNA TGTGCCAGCAGCCTTGGTGAAAAACTGTTTTTT.

The V gene is TRBV7-9, the J gene TRBJ1-1; no clear D gene. The germline V gene encodes CDR1 SEHNR and CDR2 FQNEAQ (reference sequence). V lost 8 bases and J lost 5, with 15 bases in between. The CDR3 is 13 amino acids. The CDR3 region is CASRPLGMTEAFF. The CDR3 DNA sequence: TGTGCCAGCCGTCCCCTGGGGATGACTGAAGCTTTCTTT.

The rearrangement joins TRBV28 to TRBJ1-6, with a weak D call TRBD1 (5 bases). CDR3 length equals 17 residues. CDR1 and CDR2 from the germline V gene are MDHEN and SYDVKM. With 5 bases removed from V and 1 base from J, the gap between germline ends came to 15 bases. For the CDR3, the DNA is TGTGCCAGCAGTCCACTAACAGGATTTTCCTATAATTCACCCCTCCACTTT. It specifies CASSPLTGFSYNSPLHF.

V is TRBV28 and J is TRBJ2-5; TRBD1 matches at 8 bases. CDR1 is MDHEN and CDR2 is SYDVKM in the germline V gene. The ends lost 9 bases at V and 5 bases at J; junction bases unmatched: 5. The CDR3 has 12 residues. The CDR3 region has the DNA TGTGCCAGTACTCAGGGGGCGGAGACCCAGTACTTC. Encoded protein: CASTQGAETQYF.

The V and J genes are TRBV7-2 and TRBJ2-7, with TRBD1 matching over 10 bases. V shed 3 bases, J shed 3 bases, and the junction held 11 bases outside the gene matches. Germline V gene sequence: CDR1 SGHTA, CDR2 FQGNSA. The CDR3 consists of 17 residues. The DNA of the CDR3 is TGTGCCAGCAGCTTTGGACAGGGGGAATCGTTTTACTACGAGCAGTACTTC. Its protein is CASSFGQGESFYYEQYF.

The chain employs TRBV2 and TRBJ1-1; tentative D call: TRBD1 (5 bases). Germline V gene lookup returns CDR1 SNHLY and CDR2 FYNNEI. Trimming took off 7 bases at V and 1 base at J, with 10 bases between the two ends. CDR3 length: 13 residues. DNA for the CDR3: TGTGCCAGCAAAAAGGGGTCGAACACTGAAGCTTTCTTT. Protein sequence: CASKKGSNTEAFF.

CDR3 sequence (DNA): TGCGCCAGCAGCTTGGACGGGACAGCAAGCACAGATACGCAGTATTTT. It encodes CASSLDGTASTDTQYF. This chain joins TRBV5-1 and TRBJ2-3; 7 bases line up with TRBD1. The V segment lost 0 bases and the J segment 0 bases; nucleotides outside the gene matches: 4. Germline V gene sequence: CDR1 SGHRS, CDR2 YFSETQ. The CDR3 is 16 amino acids.

The chain combines TRBV19 with TRBJ2-3; TRBD1 agrees at 7 bases. V trimming: 5 bases; J trimming: 7 bases; junction bases outside the gene matches: 9. This CDR3 is built from 14 residues. From germline, CDR1 is LNHDA and CDR2 SQIVND (reference sequence). The CDR3 loop reads CASSFQTGVYTQYF. CDR3 DNA sequence: TGTGCCAGTAGTTTCCAAACAGGGGTTTATACGCAGTATTTT.

V is TRBV4-1 and J is TRBJ1-1, with no clear D. Germline V gene data show CDR1 as MGHRA and CDR2 as YSYEKL. This CDR3 has 13 amino acids. The ends were cut back, 1 base at V and 0 bases at J, with 3 bases in the middle. The CDR3 DNA reads as TGCGCCAGCAGCCAAGTACTGAACACTGAAGCTTTCTTT. Translated: CASSQVLNTEAFF.

The rearrangement uses TRBV28 and TRBJ1-5; D is unresolved. V was cut by 4 bases and J by 5 bases, with 3 bases left in between. In germline, CDR1 is MDHEN, CDR2 SYDVKM. The CDR3 has 11 residues. CDR3 DNA: TGTGCCAGCAGTTCAGATCAGCCCCAGCATTTT. Encoded protein: CASSSDQPQHF.